These 21 T cell receptor beta chains were sequenced from one sample in a study of T-cell memory formation after mild COVID-19. TCRdb passed the 5' RACE reads through MiXCR, listing each CDR3 protein once. The table records about 250,000 distinct CDR3 sequences, less than 20% of them present only once. Sequencing was performed on PBMCs or a T cell subset sorted from them (not recorded which). The receptors stem from an adult woman who had mild COVID-19 (a few samples of this study predate the infection). Cell type and time point are not known.

V and J are TRBV29-1 and TRBJ2-3, with D possibly TRBD1 on 5 matching bases. The CDR3 sequence is 12 residues long. Germline CDR1 reads SQVTM; CDR2 reads ANQGSEA. V was trimmed by 6 bases and J by 2 bases, leaving 9 bases between them. CDR3 nucleotide sequence: TGCAGCGTAGACAGATACACAGATACGCAGTATTTT. Protein sequence: CSVDRYTDTQYF.

This chain connects TRBV6-1 to TRBJ1-6; TRBD1 might be the D (5 bases). From germline, CDR1 is MNHNS and CDR2 SASEGT. V shed 2 bases and J shed 7 bases, with 9 bases lying between them. The CDR3 contains 14 residues. For the CDR3, the DNA is TGTGCCAGCAGTGAATTGGGGCAGAATTCACCCCTCCACTTT. Protein product: CASSELGQNSPLHF.

The rearrangement joins TRBV29-1 to TRBJ1-1, with TRBD1 as a possible D gene (6 bases). In germline, CDR1 is SQVTM, CDR2 ANQGSEA. Trimming pared 3 bases from V and 3 bases from J, leaving 14 bases between. The CDR3 loop spans 14 amino acids. For the CDR3, the DNA is TGCAGCGTTGAGTCAGGGGTTCAATACACTGAAGCTTTCTTT. Translation: CSVESGVQYTEAFF.

This clonotype was detected only once. The chain recombines TRBV7-3 with TRBJ2-1; 7 bases are shared with TRBD2. J was trimmed by 6 bases and V by 4 bases; bases with no gene match: 6. Germline V gene sequence: CDR1 SGHTA, CDR2 FQGTGA. The CDR3 is 14 amino acids. CDR3 DNA: TGTGCCAGCAGCTCAAGAGGACTAGGCAATGAGCAGTTCTTC. Translation gives CASSSRGLGNEQFF.

The rearrangement joins TRBV4-3 to TRBJ2-3; 7 bases are shared with TRBD2. The CDR3 loop spans 16 amino acids. V was pared by 0 bases and J by 0 bases, with 3 bases of the junction left unmatched. CDR1 LGHNA and CDR2 YSLEER come from the germline V gene. The CDR3 DNA reads as TGCGCCAGCAGCCAAGATGGGCGGGGGAGCACAGATACGCAGTATTTT. Its protein is CASSQDGRGSTDTQYF.

The J gene is TRBJ2-1, the V gene TRBV5-1; TRBD2 agrees at 12 bases. Trimming at V came to 1 base and at J to 7 bases, leaving 3 bases not matched to a gene. Germline CDR1 is SGHRS and CDR2 is YFSETQ. The CDR3 is 15 amino acids. In DNA form, the CDR3 reads TGCGCCAGCAGCTTGTCTGGGACTAGCGGGAATGAGCAGTTCTTC. It is translated as CASSLSGTSGNEQFF.

This clonotype appeared a single time. The V call is TRBV2, the J call TRBJ1-5; TRBD1 might be the D (5 bases). V lost 4 bases and J 4 bases, leaving 14 bases between the germline ends. The CDR3 sequence is 15 residues long. Germline CDR1 SNHLY, CDR2 FYNNEI. For the CDR3, the DNA is TGTGCCAGCAGTGGAGGGGTTGGGAGTAATCAGCCCCAGCATTTT. It encodes CASSGGVGSNQPQHF.

The table lists this clonotype with a few counts. The rearrangement joins TRBV5-1 to TRBJ1-2; 12 nucleotides match TRBD1. This CDR3 is 16 amino acids long. Germline CDR1 SGHRS, CDR2 YFSETQ. With V trimmed by 2 bases and J by 3 bases, 5 bases remained unmatched. For the CDR3, the DNA is TGCGCCAGCAGCTTAACCGGGACAGGGGGCGACTATGGCTACACCTTC. Its translation is CASSLTGTGGDYGYTF.

The sample holds a few counts of this clonotype. Here the CDR3 DNA reads TGTGCCAGCAGTTACTCGAATAAGGGGGCCTATGGCTACACCTTC. Residues: CASSYSNKGAYGYTF. This sequence joins TRBV6-5 and TRBJ1-2; 7 nucleotides match TRBD1. Germline V gives CDR1 MNHEY, CDR2 SVGAGI. The CDR3 consists of 15 residues. V trimming: 0 bases; J trimming: 4 bases; junction bases outside the gene matches: 5.

The chain links TRBV10-3 to TRBJ1-5; tentatively, D is TRBD1 (5 bases). The CDR3 extends over 14 amino acids. Trimming shortened V by 6 bases and J by 3 bases, and 12 bases separated the two germline ends. In germline, CDR1 is ENHRY, CDR2 SYGVKD. The CDR3 sequence is CAISRDQNNQPQHF. In DNA, the CDR3 is TGTGCCATCAGCAGGGACCAGAACAATCAGCCCCAGCATTTT.

This rearrangement joins TRBV2 to TRBJ2-1; no definite D call. This CDR3 is built from 13 residues. V lost 6 bases to trimming and J lost 5 bases, with 11 bases between them. CDR1 and CDR2 (germline): SNHLY, FYNNEI. CDR3 in DNA: TGTGCCAGCAGGGGGTGGCGAGACAATGAGCAGTTCTTC. This gives the protein CASRGWRDNEQFF.

There are a few counts of this clonotype. The J gene is TRBJ2-5, the V gene TRBV20-1, with 7 nucleotides matching TRBD1. CDR3 length equals 15 residues. Trimming at V came to 2 bases and at J to 0 bases, leaving 6 bases not matched to a gene. CDR1 and CDR2 (germline): DFQATT, SNEGSKA (reference sequence). CDR3 loop: CSARRSRGNQETQYF. The DNA of the CDR3 is TGCAGTGCTAGACGATCCAGGGGGAACCAAGAGACCCAGTACTTC.

There are a few counts of this clonotype. V gene TRBV5-6 combines with J gene TRBJ2-7, with TRBD2 as a possible D gene (6 bases). Trimming removed 4 bases at V and 6 bases at J, with 23 bases between. Germline V gene sequence: CDR1 SGHDT, CDR2 YYEEEE. The CDR3 totals 16 residues. CDR3 DNA: TGTGCCAGCAGCCCTCGAAACCTAGGGAGGTCGGGCGAGCAGTACTTC. This codes for CASSPRNLGRSGEQYF. Looking up the rest from reference TRBV5-6 and TRBJ2-7 gives the full variable domain: DAGVTQSPTHLIKTRGQQVTLRCSPKSGHDTVSWYQQALGQGPQFIFQYYEEEERQRGNFPDRFSGHQFPNYSSELNVNALLLGDSALYLCASSPRNLGRSGEQYFGPGTRLTVT.

This clonotype came up a few times. The chain employs TRBV18 and TRBJ2-5; D gene unclear. The germline gives CDR1 KGHSH, CDR2 LQKENI. The CDR3 is made up of 12 amino acids. V was trimmed by 4 bases and J by 0 bases, leaving 3 bases between them. The CDR3 nucleotides are TGTGCCAGCTCACGGGACCAAGAGACCCAGTACTTC. This codes for CASSRDQETQYF.

This clonotype was seen more than once but under ten times. V gene TRBV5-1 combines with J gene TRBJ2-3; D gene uncertain. Germline V gene data show CDR1 as SGHRS and CDR2 as YFSETQ. The CDR3 spans 13 residues. The V gene lost 5 bases and the J gene lost 0 bases, with 7 bases spanning the gap. The CDR3 sequence: CASRSFSTDTQYF. In DNA, the CDR3 is TGCGCCAGCAGGAGTTTCAGCACAGATACGCAGTATTTT. Based on the CDR3 plus reference TRBV5-1 and TRBJ2-3, the full variable domain is KAGVTQTPRYLIKTRGQQVTLSCSPISGHRSVSWYQQTPGQGLQFLFEYFSETQRNKGNFPGRFSGRQFSNSRSEMNVSTLELGDSALYLCASRSFSTDTQYFGPGTRLTVL.

This clonotype was seen a few times. This CDR3 reads CAWSVRGSLGHGYTF. The CDR3 DNA sequence: TGTGCCTGGAGTGTACGGGGCAGTCTGGGGCATGGCTACACCTTC. The J gene is TRBJ1-2, the V gene TRBV30; tentative D call: TRBD1 (5 bases). Trimming removed 0 bases at V and 6 bases at J, with 17 bases between. The CDR3 runs 15 residues. The V gene's germline CDR1 is GTSNPN and CDR2 SVGIG (reference sequence).

This clonotype has a handful of counts. The chain employs TRBV12-3 or TRBV12-4 and TRBJ1-2, with TRBD1 identical over 8 bases. The CDR3 length is 12 residues. The V segment lost 6 bases and the J segment 7 bases; nucleotides outside the gene matches: 4. This chain's CDR3 is CASSPTGAGYTF. CDR3 nucleotides: TGTGCCAGCAGCCCGACAGGGGCTGGCTACACCTTC.

This clonotype was seen only a few times. This sequence joins TRBV20-1 and TRBJ2-3, with 9 bases matching TRBD1. Germline V gives CDR1 DFQATT, CDR2 SNEGSKA (reference sequence). This CDR3 is built from 15 residues. J lost 6 bases, V lost 1 base, and 8 bases had no gene match. CDR3 in amino acids: CSARVDRGVLDTQYF. The CDR3 DNA reads TGCAGTGCTAGAGTGGACAGGGGTGTTCTGGATACGCAGTATTTT.

This chain joins TRBV20-1 and TRBJ1-2, with D hard to call. Trimming stripped 6 bases from V and 6 bases from J, with 8 bases between. The CDR3 contains 10 residues. Germline V gene lookup returns CDR1 DFQATT and CDR2 SNEGSKA (reference sequence). In DNA form, the CDR3 reads TGCAGTGCAGTAGAGAATGGCTACACCTTC. Encoded protein: CSAVENGYTF.

The chain combines TRBV20-1 with TRBJ2-3; TRBD2 aligns across 10 bases. In germline, CDR1 is DFQATT, CDR2 SNEGSKA (reference sequence). Unmatched junction bases numbered 3, after V lost 6 bases and J lost 0 bases. The CDR3 extends over 14 amino acids. The CDR3 sequence: CSAKRGGSTDTQYF. The CDR3 coding sequence is TGCAGTGCAAAGCGGGGGGGTAGCACAGATACGCAGTATTTT.

This clonotype occurred a few times. The chain combines TRBV24-1 with TRBJ2-7; no clear D gene. Germline CDR1 is KGHDR and CDR2 is SFDVKD. With 3 bases removed from V and 3 bases from J, the gap between germline ends came to 8 bases. The CDR3 extends over 13 amino acids. CDR3 sequence (DNA): TGTGCCACCAGTGATCGCAGGAGCTACGAGCAGTACTTC. Encoded protein: CATSDRRSYEQYF.